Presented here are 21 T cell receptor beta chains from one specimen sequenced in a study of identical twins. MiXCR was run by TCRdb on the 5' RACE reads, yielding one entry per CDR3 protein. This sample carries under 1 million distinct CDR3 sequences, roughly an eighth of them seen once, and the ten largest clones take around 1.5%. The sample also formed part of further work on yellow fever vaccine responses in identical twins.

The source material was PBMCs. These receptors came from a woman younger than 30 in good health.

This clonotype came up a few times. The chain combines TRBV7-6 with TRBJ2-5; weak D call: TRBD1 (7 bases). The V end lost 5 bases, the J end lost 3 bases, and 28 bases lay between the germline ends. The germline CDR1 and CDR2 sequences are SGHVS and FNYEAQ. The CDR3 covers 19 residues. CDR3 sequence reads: CASSPHPRGQIREEETQYF. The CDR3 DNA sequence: TGTGCCAGCAGCCCACACCCTCGGGGACAGATTAGGGAGGAAGAGACCCAGTACTTC.

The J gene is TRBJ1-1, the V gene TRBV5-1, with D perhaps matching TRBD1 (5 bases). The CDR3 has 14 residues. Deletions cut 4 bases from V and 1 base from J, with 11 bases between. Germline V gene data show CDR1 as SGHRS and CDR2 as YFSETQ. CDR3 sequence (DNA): TGCGCCAGCAGCCGGGACCAGAGGAACACTGAAGCTTTCTTT. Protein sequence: CASSRDQRNTEAFF. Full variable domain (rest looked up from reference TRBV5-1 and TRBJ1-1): KAGVTQTPRYLIKTRGQQVTLSCSPISGHRSVSWYQQTPGQGLQFLFEYFSETQRNKGNFPGRFSGRQFSNSRSEMNVSTLELGDSALYLCASSRDQRNTEAFFGQGTRLTVV.

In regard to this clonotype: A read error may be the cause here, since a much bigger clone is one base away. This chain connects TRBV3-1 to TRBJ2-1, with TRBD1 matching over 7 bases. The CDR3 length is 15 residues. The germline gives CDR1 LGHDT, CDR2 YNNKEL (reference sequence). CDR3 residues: CASSPGQVSYNDQFF. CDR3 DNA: TGTGCCAGCAGCCCTGGACAGGTCTCCTACAATGACCAGTTCTTC.

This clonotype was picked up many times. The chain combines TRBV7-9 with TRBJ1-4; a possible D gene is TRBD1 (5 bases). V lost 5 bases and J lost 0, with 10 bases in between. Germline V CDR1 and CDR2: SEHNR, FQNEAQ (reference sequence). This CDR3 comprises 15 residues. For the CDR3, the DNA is TGTGCCAGCAGCCCCGGGACGGCAACTAATGAAAAACTGTTTTTT. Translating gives CASSPGTATNEKLFF.

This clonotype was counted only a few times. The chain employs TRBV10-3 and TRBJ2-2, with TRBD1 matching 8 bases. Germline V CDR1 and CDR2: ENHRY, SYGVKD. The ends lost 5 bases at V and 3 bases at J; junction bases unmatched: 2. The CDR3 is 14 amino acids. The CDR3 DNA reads TGTGCCATCAGTAAGGACAGGGACACCGGGGAGCTGTTTTTT. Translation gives CAISKDRDTGELFF.

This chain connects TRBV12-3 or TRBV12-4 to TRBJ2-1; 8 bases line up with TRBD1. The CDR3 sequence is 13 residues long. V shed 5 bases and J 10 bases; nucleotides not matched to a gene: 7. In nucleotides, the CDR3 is TGTGCCAGCAGTCTGGACAGGGATAGCGAGCAGTTCTTC. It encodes CASSLDRDSEQFF.

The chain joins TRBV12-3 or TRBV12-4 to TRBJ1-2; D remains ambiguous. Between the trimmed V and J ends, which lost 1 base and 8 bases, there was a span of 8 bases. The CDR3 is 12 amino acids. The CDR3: CASSLDGEGYTF. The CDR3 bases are TGTGCCAGCAGTTTAGATGGGGAGGGCTACACCTTC.

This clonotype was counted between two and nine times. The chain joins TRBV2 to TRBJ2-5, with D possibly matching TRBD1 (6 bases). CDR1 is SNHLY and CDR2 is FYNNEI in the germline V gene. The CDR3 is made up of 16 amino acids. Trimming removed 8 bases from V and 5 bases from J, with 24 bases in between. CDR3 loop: CASDGGGQGSGETQYF. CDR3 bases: TGTGCCAGCGACGGCGGCGGTCAGGGGAGCGGTGAGACCCAGTACTTC.

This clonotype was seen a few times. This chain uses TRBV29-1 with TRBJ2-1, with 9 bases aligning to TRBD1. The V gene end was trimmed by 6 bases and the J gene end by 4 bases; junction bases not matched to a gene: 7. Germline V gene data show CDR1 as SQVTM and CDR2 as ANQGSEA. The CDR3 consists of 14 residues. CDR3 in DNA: TGCAGCGTAGAGGACAGGGGTCCATACAATGAGCAGTTCTTC. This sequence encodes CSVEDRGPYNEQFF.

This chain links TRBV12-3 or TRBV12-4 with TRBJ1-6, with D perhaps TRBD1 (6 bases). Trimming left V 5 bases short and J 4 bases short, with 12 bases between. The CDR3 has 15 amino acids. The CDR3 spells CASSRRRGYNSPLHF. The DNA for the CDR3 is TGTGCCAGCAGTCGCCGTAGGGGGTATAATTCACCCCTCCACTTT.

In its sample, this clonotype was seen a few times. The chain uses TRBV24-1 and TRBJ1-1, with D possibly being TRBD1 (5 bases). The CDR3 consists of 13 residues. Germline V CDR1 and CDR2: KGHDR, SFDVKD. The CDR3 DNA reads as TGTGACGAGACCGGGCGCGGGGGCACTGAAGCTTTCTTT. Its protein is CDETGRGGTEAFF.

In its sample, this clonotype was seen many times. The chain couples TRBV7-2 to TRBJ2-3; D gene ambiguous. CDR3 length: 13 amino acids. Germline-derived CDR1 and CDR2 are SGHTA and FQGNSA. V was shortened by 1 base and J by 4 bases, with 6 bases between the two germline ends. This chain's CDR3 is CASSLVRADTQYF. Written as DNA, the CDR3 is TGTGCCAGCAGCTTAGTTCGGGCAGATACGCAGTATTTT.

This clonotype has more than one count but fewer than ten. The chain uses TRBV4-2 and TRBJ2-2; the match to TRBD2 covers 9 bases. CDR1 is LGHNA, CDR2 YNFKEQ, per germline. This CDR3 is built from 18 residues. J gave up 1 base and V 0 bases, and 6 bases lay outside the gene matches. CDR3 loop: CASSQDIATSGNTGELFF. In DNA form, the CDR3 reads TGTGCCAGCAGCCAAGATATCGCGACTAGCGGGAACACCGGGGAGCTGTTTTTT.

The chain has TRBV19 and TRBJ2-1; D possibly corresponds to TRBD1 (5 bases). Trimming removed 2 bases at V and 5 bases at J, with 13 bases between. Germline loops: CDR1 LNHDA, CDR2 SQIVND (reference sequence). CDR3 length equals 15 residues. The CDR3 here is CASSIRGIRHNEQFF. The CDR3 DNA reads TGTGCCAGTAGTATAAGGGGCATTAGGCACAATGAGCAGTTCTTC. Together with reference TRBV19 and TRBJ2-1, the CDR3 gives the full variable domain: DGGITQSPKYLFRKEGQNVTLSCEQNLNHDAMYWYRQDPGQGLRLIYYSQIVNDFQKGDIAEGYSVSREKKESFPLTVTSAQKNPTAFYLCASSIRGIRHNEQFFGPGTRLTVL.

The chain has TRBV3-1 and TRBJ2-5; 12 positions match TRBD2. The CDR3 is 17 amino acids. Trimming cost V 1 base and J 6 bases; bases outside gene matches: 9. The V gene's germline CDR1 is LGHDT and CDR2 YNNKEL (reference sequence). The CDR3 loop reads CASSQGTSGNTGKTQYF. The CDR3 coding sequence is TGTGCCAGCAGCCAAGGGACTAGCGGGAACACGGGGAAGACCCAGTACTTC.

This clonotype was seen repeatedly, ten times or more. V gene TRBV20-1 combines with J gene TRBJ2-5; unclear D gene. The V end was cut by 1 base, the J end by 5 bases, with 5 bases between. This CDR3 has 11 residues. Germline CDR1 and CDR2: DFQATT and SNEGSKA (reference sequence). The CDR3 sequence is CSARAPETQYF. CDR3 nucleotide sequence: TGCAGTGCTAGAGCTCCGGAGACCCAGTACTTC.

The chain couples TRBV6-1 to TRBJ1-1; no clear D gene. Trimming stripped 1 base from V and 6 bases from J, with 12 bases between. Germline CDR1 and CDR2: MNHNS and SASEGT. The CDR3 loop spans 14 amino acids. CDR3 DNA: TGTGCCAGCAGTGAAGACAGATCTTACGCTGAAGCTTTCTTT. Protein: CASSEDRSYAEAFF.

The chain's CDR3 is CASSTTSGSYTDTQYF. The CDR3 DNA sequence: TGTGCCAGCAGTACCACTAGCGGGTCATACACAGATACGCAGTATTTT. This chain connects TRBV7-9 to TRBJ2-3, with 9 bases lining up with TRBD2. This CDR3 comprises 16 residues. Germline V lookup: CDR1 SEHNR, CDR2 FQNEAQ (reference sequence). V shed 6 bases, J shed 2 bases, and the junction held 9 bases outside the gene matches.

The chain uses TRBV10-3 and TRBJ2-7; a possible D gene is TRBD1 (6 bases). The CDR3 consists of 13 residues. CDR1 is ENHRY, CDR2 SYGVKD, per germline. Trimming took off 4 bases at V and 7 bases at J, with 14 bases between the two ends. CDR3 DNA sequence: TGTGCCATCAGTGGGACCGGGACAAGTGAGCAGTACTTC. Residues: CAISGTGTSEQYF.

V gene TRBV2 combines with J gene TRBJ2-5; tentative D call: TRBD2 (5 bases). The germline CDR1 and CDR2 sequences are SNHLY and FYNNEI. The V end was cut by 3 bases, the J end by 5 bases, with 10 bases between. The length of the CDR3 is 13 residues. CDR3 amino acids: CASSEVREETQYF. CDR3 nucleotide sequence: TGTGCCAGCAGTGAGGTTAGGGAGGAGACCCAGTACTTC.

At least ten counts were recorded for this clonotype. CDR3 DNA: TGTGCCAGCAGTTTAGGCAGGGGGAATGGCTACACCTTC. It translates to CASSLGRGNGYTF. The chain is built from TRBV12-3 or TRBV12-4 and TRBJ1-2; 7 bases are shared with TRBD1. J gave up 6 bases and V 1 base, and 2 bases lay outside the gene matches. The CDR3 covers 13 residues.